The T cell receptor beta chain described here comes from a study of patients and donors after allogeneic stem cell transplantation. MiXCR, run by TCRdb on the RT-PCR reads, gives a single entry per CDR3 protein. The table lists some 7,600 distinct CDR3 sequences, roughly 12% of them singletons. Germline lookup yields CDR1 SGHTA and CDR2 FQGTGA. The junction had 9 bases not matched to a gene; V was cut back by 5 bases and J by 8 bases. The CDR3 consists of 14 residues. The TCR was taken from a human donor who was either an allogeneic HSCT recipient or a stem cell or donor lymphocyte infusion donor (not recorded which). It is not recorded whose cells these are; they may come from a transplant donor. The sequencing sample was made of blood, either unsorted or a sorted T cell fraction (not recorded which). The chain is built from TRBV7-3 and TRBJ1-2; 9 bases agree with TRBD1. The CDR3 sequence is CASSPGTGMVGYTF. CDR3 in DNA: TGTGCCAGCAGCCCGGGGACAGGGATGGTCGGCTACACCTTC.